The T cell receptor (beta chain) described here comes from a study of blood T cell repertoires in COVID-19. This CDR3 has 14 amino acids. Germline CDR1 reads ENHRY; CDR2 reads SYGVKD. Germline trimming cut 10 bases from V and 2 bases from J; bases unmatched to any gene: 4. Only in-frame clones appear in the TCRdb table, and some are missing; sequencing was by immunoSEQ multiplex PCR. This table holds 350,000 to 450,000 clones, about 90% found once. The sequenced sample was PBMCs or T cells enriched from blood (not recorded which). This TCR was sampled from a man aged 40-49 years in a cohort exposed to, infected with or recovered from COVID-19 (not recorded which). The rearrangement joins TRBV10-3 to TRBJ1-4; 10 positions match TRBD1. This chain's CDR3 is CATQGQGTNEKLFF. CDR3 DNA: TGTGCCACACAGGGACAGGGGACTAATGAAAAACTGTTTTTT.